This T cell receptor (beta chain) was captured in a study of T cells in Graves' hyperthyroidism and ophthalmopathy. V dropped 6 bases and J dropped 3 bases, with 10 bases sitting between them. The germline CDR1 and CDR2 sequences are KGHDR and SFDVKD. This CDR3 comprises 13 residues. TCR beta CDR3 regions were amplified from RNA transcripts. Researchers ran a first-round RT-PCR on the TCR CDR3 using the HTBI primer set. Via MiXCR, TCRdb re-called the multiplex PCR reads, giving one row per CDR3 protein. The sample holds 560,000 or so distinct CDR3 sequences, just over 45% seen once. This clonotype has a count of ten or more.

The V and J genes are TRBV24-1 and TRBJ2-5; D perhaps matches TRBD1 (6 bases). The TCR originated in a woman in her late teens or twenties with Graves' hyperthyroidism. The sequenced sample was peripheral blood or thyroid tissue (not recorded which). The CDR3: CATSLTGEETQYF. The CDR3 DNA reads TGTGCCACCAGTTTGACAGGCGAAGAGACCCAGTACTTC.